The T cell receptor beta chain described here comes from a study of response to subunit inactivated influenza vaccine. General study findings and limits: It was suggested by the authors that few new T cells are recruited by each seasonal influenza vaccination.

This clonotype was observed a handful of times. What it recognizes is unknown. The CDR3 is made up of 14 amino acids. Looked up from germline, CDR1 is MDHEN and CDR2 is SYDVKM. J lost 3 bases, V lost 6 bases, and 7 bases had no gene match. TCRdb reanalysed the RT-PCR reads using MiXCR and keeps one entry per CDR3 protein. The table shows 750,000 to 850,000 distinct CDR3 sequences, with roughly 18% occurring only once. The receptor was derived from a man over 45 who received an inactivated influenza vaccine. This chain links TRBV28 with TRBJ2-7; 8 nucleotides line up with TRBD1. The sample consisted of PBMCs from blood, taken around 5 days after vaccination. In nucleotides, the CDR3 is TGTGCCAGCAGCTCGGACAGGGATTACTACGAGCAGTACTTC. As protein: CASSSDRDYYEQYF.